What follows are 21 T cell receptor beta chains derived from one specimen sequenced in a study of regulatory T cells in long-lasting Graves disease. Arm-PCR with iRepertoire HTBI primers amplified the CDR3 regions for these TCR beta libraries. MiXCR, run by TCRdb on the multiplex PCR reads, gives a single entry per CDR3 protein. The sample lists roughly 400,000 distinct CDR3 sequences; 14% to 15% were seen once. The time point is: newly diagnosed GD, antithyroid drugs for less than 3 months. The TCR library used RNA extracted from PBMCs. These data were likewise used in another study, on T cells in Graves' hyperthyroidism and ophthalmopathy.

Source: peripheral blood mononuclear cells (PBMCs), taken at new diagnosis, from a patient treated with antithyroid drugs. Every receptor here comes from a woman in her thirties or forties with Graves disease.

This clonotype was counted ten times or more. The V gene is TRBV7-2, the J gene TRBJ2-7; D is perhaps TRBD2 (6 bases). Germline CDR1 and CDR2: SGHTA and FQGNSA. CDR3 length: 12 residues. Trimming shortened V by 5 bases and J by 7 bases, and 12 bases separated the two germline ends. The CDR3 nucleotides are TGTGCCAGCAGCCTTGGGACTGGGGAGCAGTACTTC. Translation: CASSLGTGEQYF.

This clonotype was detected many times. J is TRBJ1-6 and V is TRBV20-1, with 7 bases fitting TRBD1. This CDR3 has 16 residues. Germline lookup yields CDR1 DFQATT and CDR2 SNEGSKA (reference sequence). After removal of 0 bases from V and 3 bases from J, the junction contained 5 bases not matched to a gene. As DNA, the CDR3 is TGCAGTGCTAGAGAGTCGACAGGGAGCTATAATTCACCCCTCCACTTT. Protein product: CSARESTGSYNSPLHF.

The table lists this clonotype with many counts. In nucleotides, the CDR3 is TGTGCCAGCAGCTCCTCCGGGGGGGCGTTCTACGAGCAGTACTTC. It is translated as CASSSSGGAFYEQYF. V and J are TRBV11-3 and TRBJ2-7, with TRBD2 matching 8 bases. The CDR3 covers 15 residues. V dropped 4 bases and J dropped 3; count of bases not matched to a gene: 8. From germline, CDR1 is SGHNT and CDR2 YENEEA.

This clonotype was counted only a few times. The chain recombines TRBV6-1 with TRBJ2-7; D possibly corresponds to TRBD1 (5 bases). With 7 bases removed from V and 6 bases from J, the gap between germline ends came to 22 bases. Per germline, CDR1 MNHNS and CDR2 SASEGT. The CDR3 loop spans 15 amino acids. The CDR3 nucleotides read TGTGCCAGCACCACCTCGCAGGGAAGGGGCCTCGAGCAGTACTTC. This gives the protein CASTTSQGRGLEQYF.

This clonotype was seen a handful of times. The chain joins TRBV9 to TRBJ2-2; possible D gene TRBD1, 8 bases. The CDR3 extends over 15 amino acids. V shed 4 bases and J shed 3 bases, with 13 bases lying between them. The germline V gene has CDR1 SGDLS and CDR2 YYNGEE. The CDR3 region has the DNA TGTGCCAGCAGCACCACAGGGGGGGACACCGGGGAGCTGTTTTTT. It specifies CASSTTGGDTGELFF. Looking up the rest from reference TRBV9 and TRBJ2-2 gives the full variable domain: DSGVTQTPKHLITATGQRVTLRCSPRSGDLSVYWYQQSLDQGLQFLIQYYNGEERAKGNILERFSAQQFPDLHSELNLSSLELGDSALYFCASSTTGGDTGELFFGEGSRLTVL.

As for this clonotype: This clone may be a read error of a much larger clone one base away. The CDR3 sequence: CASSLHGRSGYEQYF. The CDR3 DNA reads TGTGCCAGCAGTCTCCACGGGAGGTCTGGCTACGAGCAGTACTTC. The chain combines TRBV28 with TRBJ2-7; 7 bases are a match to TRBD2. Germline CDR1 reads MDHEN; CDR2 reads SYDVKM. After removal of 5 bases from V and 3 bases from J, the junction contained 10 bases not matched to a gene. The CDR3 sequence is 15 residues long.

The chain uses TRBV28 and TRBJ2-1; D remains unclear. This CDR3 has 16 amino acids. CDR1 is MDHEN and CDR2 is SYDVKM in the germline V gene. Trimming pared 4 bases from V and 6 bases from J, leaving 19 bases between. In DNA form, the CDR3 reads TGTGCCAGCAGTTCGGCCTTCCACCTTCTCTGCAATGAGCAGTTCTTC. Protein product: CASSSAFHLLCNEQFF.

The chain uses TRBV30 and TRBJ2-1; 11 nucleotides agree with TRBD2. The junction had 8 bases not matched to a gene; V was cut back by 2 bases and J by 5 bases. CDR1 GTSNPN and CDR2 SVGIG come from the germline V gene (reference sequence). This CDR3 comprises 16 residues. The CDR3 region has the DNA TGTGCCTGGAGTTCTCTTGGGGGACTAGCGGACAATGAGCAGTTCTTC. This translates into CAWSSLGGLADNEQFF.

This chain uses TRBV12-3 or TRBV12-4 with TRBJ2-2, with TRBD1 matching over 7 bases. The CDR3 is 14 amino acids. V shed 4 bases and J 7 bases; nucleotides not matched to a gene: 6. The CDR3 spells CASSWTGRGGELFF. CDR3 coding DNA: TGTGCCAGCAGTTGGACAGGCCGGGGCGGGGAGCTGTTTTTT.

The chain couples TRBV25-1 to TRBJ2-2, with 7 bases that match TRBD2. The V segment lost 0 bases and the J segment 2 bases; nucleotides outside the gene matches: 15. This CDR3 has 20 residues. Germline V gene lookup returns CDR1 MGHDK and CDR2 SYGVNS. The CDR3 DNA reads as TGTGCCAGCAGTGAATATTTCCCTACTAGCGCAAGTACCAACACCGGGGAGCTGTTTTTT. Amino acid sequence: CASSEYFPTSASTNTGELFF.

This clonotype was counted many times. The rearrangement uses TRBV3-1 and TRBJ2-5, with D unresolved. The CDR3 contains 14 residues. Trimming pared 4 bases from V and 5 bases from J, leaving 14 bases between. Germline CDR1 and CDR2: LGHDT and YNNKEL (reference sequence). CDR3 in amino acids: CASSPPGFRETQYF. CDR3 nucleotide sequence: TGTGCCAGCAGCCCCCCCGGGTTCCGGGAGACCCAGTACTTC.

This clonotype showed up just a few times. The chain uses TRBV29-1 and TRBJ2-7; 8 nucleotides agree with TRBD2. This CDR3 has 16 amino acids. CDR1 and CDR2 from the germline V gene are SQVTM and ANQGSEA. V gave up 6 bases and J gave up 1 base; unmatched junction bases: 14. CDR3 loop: CSVRSRGTGGSYEQYF. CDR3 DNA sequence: TGCAGCGTCCGTTCGAGGGGGACGGGAGGGTCCTACGAGCAGTACTTC.

The CDR3 reads CASTARVKTGHNEQFF. CDR3 bases: TGTGCCAGCACCGCCCGAGTGAAAACCGGTCACAATGAGCAGTTCTTC. The genes are TRBV6-2 or TRBV6-3 and TRBJ2-1; D is unclear. CDR3 length: 16 residues. Germline CDR1 is MNHEY and CDR2 is SVGEGT. Trimming stripped 7 bases from V and 5 bases from J, with 21 bases between.

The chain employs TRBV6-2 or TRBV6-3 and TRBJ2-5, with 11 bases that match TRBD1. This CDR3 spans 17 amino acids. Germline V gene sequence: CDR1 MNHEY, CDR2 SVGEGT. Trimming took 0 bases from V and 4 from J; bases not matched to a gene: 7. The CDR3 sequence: CASSYSGGQGDPETQYF. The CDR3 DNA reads TGTGCCAGCAGTTACTCGGGGGGACAGGGGGACCCAGAGACCCAGTACTTC.

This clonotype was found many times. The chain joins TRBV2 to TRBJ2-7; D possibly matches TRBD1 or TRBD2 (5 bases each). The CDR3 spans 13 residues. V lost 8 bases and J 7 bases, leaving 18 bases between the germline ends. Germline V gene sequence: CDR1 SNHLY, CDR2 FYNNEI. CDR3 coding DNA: TGTGCCAGCGGGGCGCGGACTGGCCGGGAGCAGTACTTC. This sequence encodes CASGARTGREQYF.

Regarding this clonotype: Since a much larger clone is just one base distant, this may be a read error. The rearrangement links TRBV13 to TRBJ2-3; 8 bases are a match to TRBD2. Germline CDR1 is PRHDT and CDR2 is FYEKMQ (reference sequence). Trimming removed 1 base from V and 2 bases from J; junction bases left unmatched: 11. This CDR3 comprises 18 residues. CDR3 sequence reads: CASSLAVAGPGDTDTQYF. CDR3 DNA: TGTGCCAGCAGCTTAGCGGTAGCGGGGCCGGGAGACACAGATACGCAGTATTTT.

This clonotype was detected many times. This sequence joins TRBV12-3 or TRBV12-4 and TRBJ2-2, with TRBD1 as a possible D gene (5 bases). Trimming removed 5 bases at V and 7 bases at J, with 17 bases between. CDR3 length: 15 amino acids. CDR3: CASSAQGRGGGELFF. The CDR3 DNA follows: TGTGCCAGCAGTGCCCAGGGAAGAGGTGGCGGGGAGCTGTTTTTT.

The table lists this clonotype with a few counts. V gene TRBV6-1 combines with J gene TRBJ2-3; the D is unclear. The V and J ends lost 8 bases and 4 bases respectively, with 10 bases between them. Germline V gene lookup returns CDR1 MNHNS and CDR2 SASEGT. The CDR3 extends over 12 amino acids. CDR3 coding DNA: TGTGCCAGCCCCGATCGTCCAGATACGCAGTATTTT. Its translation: CASPDRPDTQYF.

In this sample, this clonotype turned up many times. The CDR3 spells CASSYSGQEQYF. CDR3 nucleotide sequence: TGTGCCAGCAGTTACTCAGGCCAGGAGCAGTACTTC. V gene TRBV6-2 or TRBV6-3 combines with J gene TRBJ2-7, with D unclear. The germline gives CDR1 MNHEY, CDR2 SVGEGT. V lost 0 bases and J 7 bases, leaving 7 bases between the germline ends. The CDR3 covers 12 residues.

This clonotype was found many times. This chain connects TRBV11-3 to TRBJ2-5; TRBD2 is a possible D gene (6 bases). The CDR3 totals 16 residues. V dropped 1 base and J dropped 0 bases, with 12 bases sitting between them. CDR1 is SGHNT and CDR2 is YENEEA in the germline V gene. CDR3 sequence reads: CASSLGRARHQETQYF. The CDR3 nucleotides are TGTGCCAGCAGCTTAGGGAGGGCTCGCCACCAAGAGACCCAGTACTTC.

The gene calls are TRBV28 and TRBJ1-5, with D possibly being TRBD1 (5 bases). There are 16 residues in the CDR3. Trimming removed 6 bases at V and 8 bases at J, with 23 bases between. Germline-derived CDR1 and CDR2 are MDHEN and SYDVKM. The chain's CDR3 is CASSPRAGRGREPQHF. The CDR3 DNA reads TGTGCCAGCAGCCCCAGAGCGGGACGCGGGAGGGAGCCCCAGCATTTT.